The T cell receptor beta chain under discussion was sequenced for a study of Graves' ophthalmopathy and Graves' hyperthyroidism. Study-level findings and limits: Ophthalmopathy versus stable hyperthyroidism: 13-signature model gave under 90% sensitivity, 75% to 83% specificity. Also, most clonotypes expanded in the thyroid above 0.001 frequency appeared in blood.

CDR1 is SGHVS, CDR2 FQNEAQ, per germline. The CDR3 runs 14 residues. V lost 5 bases to trimming and J lost 7 bases; unmatched junction nucleotides: 9. RNA served as the template for amplifying TCR beta CDR3 regions. HTBI primers were employed in first-round RT-PCR, then a second-round multiplex PCR followed. MiXCR, applied by TCRdb to the multiplex PCR reads, yields one record per CDR3 protein. The sample lists 450,000 or so distinct CDR3 sequences, approximately 15% seen once, with over 7.5% in the top ten. Disease in donors with ophthalmopathy had moderate-to-severe activity, CAS ≥3, NOSPECS ≥4 and under 3 months' duration. This clonotype occurred many times. Its cognate antigen is unknown.

This receptor was taken from a woman between 25 and 40 years old with Graves' ophthalmopathy. Specimen: blood. The genes are TRBV7-8 and TRBJ2-5; TRBD2 matches at 8 bases. CDR3 bases: TGTGCCAGCAGCCCGGGGGGGTCGAGGGGGACCCAGTACTTC. Amino acid sequence: CASSPGGSRGTQYF.